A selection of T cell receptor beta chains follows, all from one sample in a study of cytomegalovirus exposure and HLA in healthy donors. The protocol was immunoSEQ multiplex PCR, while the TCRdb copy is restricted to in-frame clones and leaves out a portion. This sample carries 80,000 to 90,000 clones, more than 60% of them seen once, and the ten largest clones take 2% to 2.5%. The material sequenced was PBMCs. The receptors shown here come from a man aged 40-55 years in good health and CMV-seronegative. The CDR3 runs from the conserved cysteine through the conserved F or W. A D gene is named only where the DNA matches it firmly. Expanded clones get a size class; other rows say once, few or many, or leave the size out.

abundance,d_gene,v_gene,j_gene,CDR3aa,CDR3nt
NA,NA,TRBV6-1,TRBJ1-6,CASSEGSGLRSPLHF,TGTGCCAGCAGTGAAGGTTCAGGGTTGCGATCACCCCTCCACTTT
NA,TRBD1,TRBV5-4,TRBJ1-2,CASSFGLGQISHGYTF,TGTGCCAGCAGCTTCGGTTTGGGACAGATCTCCCATGGCTACACCTTC
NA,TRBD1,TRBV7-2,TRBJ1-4,CASSLGTGGLIWTNEKLFF,TGTGCCAGCAGCCTAGGGACAGGGGGCTTAATTTGGACTAATGAAAAACTGTTTTTT
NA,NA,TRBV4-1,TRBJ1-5,CASSQDSRVAGQPQHF,TGCGCCAGCAGCCAAGACTCCAGGGTAGCGGGTCAGCCCCAGCATTTT
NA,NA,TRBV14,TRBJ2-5,CASSQVLQLQETQYF,TGTGCCAGCAGCCAAGTTCTACAGCTTCAAGAGACCCAGTACTTC
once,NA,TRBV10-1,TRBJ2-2,CASSAVTGELFF,TGCGCCAGCAGTGCAGTCACCGGGGAGCTGTTTTTT
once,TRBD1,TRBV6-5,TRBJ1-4,CASSHRDSNEKLFF,TGTGCCAGCAGTCACCGGGACAGTAATGAAAAACTGTTTTTT
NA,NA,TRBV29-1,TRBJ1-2,CSVDRGLAHGYTF,TGCAGCGTTGATCGAGGGTTGGCCCATGGCTACACCTTC
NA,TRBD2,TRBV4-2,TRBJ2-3,CASSPWAGTSGREGTDTQYF,TGTGCCAGCAGCCCATGGGCGGGGACTAGCGGGAGAGAGGGCACAGATACGCAGTATTTT
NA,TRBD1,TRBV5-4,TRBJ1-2,CASSMGQGYGYTF,TGTGCCAGCAGCATGGGACAGGGCTACGGCTACACCTTC
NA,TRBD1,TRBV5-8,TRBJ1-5,CASSLSPQTGVRGNQPQHF,TGTGCCAGCAGCTTGTCCCCGCAAACAGGGGTTCGGGGCAATCAGCCCCAGCATTTT
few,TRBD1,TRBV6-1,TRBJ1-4,CASSGQTGFGTEKLFF,TGTGCCAGCAGTGGACAGACAGGGTTCGGTACTGAAAAACTGTTTTTT
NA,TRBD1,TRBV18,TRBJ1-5,CASSPPNRDRNQPQHF,TGTGCCAGCTCACCACCGAACCGGGACAGAAATCAGCCCCAGCATTTT
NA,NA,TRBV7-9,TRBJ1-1,CASRGLQSTEAFF,TGTGCCAGCAGGGGACTCCAGAGCACTGAAGCTTTCTTT
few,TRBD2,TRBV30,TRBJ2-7,CAWSSGSSYEQYF,TGTGCCTGGAGTAGCGGGAGCTCCTACGAGCAGTACTTC
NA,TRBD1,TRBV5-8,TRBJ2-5,CASSTGTGMETQYF,TGTGCCAGCAGCACCGGGACAGGCATGGAGACCCAGTACTTC
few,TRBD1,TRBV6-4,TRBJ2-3,CASSQTGSTDTQYF,TGTGCCAGCAGCCAGACAGGGAGCACAGATACGCAGTATTTT
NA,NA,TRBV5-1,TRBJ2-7,CASSLGSVYEQYF,TGCGCCAGCAGCTTGGGCAGCGTATACGAGCAGTACTTC
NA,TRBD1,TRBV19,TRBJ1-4,CASSLGQGNEKLFF,TGTGCCAGTAGTCTTGGACAGGGGAATGAAAAACTGTTTTTT
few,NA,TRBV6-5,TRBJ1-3,CASSSTNRENTIYF,TGTGCCAGCAGTTCAACGAACAGGGAGAACACCATATATTTT